Each of the 31 T cell receptor beta chains below was sequenced from the same sample in a study of Ad26.COV2.S vaccination and SARS-CoV-2 variants. Treatment defined: some 19 received Ad26.COV2.S at low or high dose, single or two shots; 5 received placebo; per-sample allocation not given. Day 63 after the first vaccine or placebo injection was the time point for sampling. Assay used: immunoSEQ multiplex PCR; TCRdb lists only in-frame clones, some missing. The sample holds about 680,000 clones, 89% seen once. The material was peripheral blood, obtained in a trial of Ad26.COV2.S vaccine versus placebo. The receptors shown here come from a person between 18 and 59 years old who received the Ad26.COV2.S COVID-19 vaccine or a placebo.

The rearrangement joins TRBV5-5 to TRBJ1-2; no definite D call. The CDR3 is 15 residues long. Per the germline V gene, CDR1 is SGHKS and CDR2 is YYEKEE (reference sequence). V was trimmed by 1 base and J by 5 bases, leaving 15 bases between them. The CDR3 nucleotides read TGTGCCAGCAGCTTGCAAACCGGCGGCCCTTATGGCTACACCTTC. As protein: CASSLQTGGPYGYTF.

The rearrangement joins TRBV24-1 to TRBJ2-5; the D is unclear. This CDR3 region has 14 residues. Germline V gene lookup returns CDR1 KGHDR and CDR2 SFDVKD. The V and J ends lost 6 bases and 1 base respectively, with 11 bases between them. CDR3 DNA: TGTGCCACCAGTCCCCCCGGCGTCCAAGAGACCCAGTACTTC. Amino acids: CATSPPGVQETQYF.

V and J are TRBV6-5 and TRBJ2-7; possible D gene TRBD2, 6 bases. This CDR3 comprises 14 residues. Germline CDR1 and CDR2: MNHEY and SVGAGI. V was clipped by 2 bases and J by 3 bases, with 11 bases between them. The CDR3 reads CASSYGGADYEQYF. For the CDR3, the DNA is TGTGCCAGCAGTTACGGCGGGGCAGACTACGAGCAGTACTTC.

CDR3 sequence (DNA): TGTGCCAGCAGTGGGTCCCGGGGCTCGAGGGGCGAAAAACTGTTTTTT. It is translated as CASSGSRGSRGEKLFF. The chain employs TRBV6-1 and TRBJ1-4; D is perhaps TRBD1 (5 bases). Germline assignment: CDR1 MNHNS and CDR2 SASEGT. The CDR3 runs to 16 residues. The V gene lost 4 bases and the J gene lost 8 bases, with 20 bases spanning the gap.

This rearrangement joins TRBV4-2 to TRBJ2-5; unclear D gene. Per germline, CDR1 LGHNA and CDR2 YNFKEQ. This CDR3 region has 13 residues. With 2 bases removed from V and 2 bases from J, the gap between germline ends came to 6 bases. CDR3 protein: CASSQKGQETQYF. The DNA of the CDR3 is TGTGCCAGCAGCCAAAAAGGACAAGAGACCCAGTACTTC.

V usage is TRBV5-1 and J usage is TRBJ2-3; TRBD1 matches 9 bases. Germline V gives CDR1 SGHRS, CDR2 YFSETQ. V lost 0 bases, J lost 5 bases, and 10 bases stayed unmatched. This CDR3 is 17 amino acids long. Written as DNA, the CDR3 is TGCGCCAGCAGCTTGGCCAGGGGACAGGGCAAGGGAGATACGCAGTATTTT. Protein product: CASSLARGQGKGDTQYF.

V is TRBV11-2 and J is TRBJ2-2; D may be TRBD2 (8 bases). The V gene lost 2 bases and the J gene lost 6 bases, with 16 bases spanning the gap. Germline V lookup: CDR1 SGHAT, CDR2 FQNNGV. The CDR3 contains 16 residues. CDR3 region: CASSLLFSGTAGELFF. The CDR3 coding sequence is TGTGCCAGCAGCTTATTATTTAGCGGGACAGCCGGGGAGCTGTTTTTT.

This clone appeared once. The chain has TRBV25-1 and TRBJ2-1; the match to TRBD2 covers 8 bases. CDR3 length: 15 amino acids. Germline V CDR1 and CDR2: MGHDK, SYGVNS. The ends lost 3 bases at V and 5 bases at J; junction bases unmatched: 6. The CDR3 loop is CASSESGRADNEQFF. The CDR3 nucleotides read TGTGCCAGCAGTGAGTCCGGGAGGGCCGACAATGAGCAGTTCTTC.

The V and J genes are TRBV10-3 and TRBJ1-6; the D gene is possibly TRBD1 (5 bases). The CDR3 has 14 amino acids. The V gene lost 3 bases and the J gene lost 9 bases, with 12 bases spanning the gap. The germline CDR1 and CDR2 sequences are ENHRY and SYGVKD. The CDR3 DNA is TGTGCCATCAGTGATTTGGCAGGGATTTCACCCCTCCACTTT. Translated, it gives CAISDLAGISPLHF.

V and J are TRBV10-3 and TRBJ2-1, with 10 bases aligning to TRBD2. CDR3 size: 15 residues. V gave up 5 bases and J gave up 4 bases; unmatched junction bases: 5. Germline V gene lookup returns CDR1 ENHRY and CDR2 SYGVKD. The CDR3 is CAISTGTSEYNEQFF. CDR3 bases: TGTGCCATCAGTACCGGGACTAGCGAATACAATGAGCAGTTCTTC.

This clone was counted only a few times. This sequence joins TRBV27 and TRBJ2-7; D is possibly TRBD1 or TRBD2 (5 bases each). The V gene's germline CDR1 is MNHEY and CDR2 SMNVEV (reference sequence). Trimming pared 0 bases from V and 3 bases from J, leaving 9 bases between. The CDR3 is 14 amino acids. The CDR3 is CASSLSRDHYEQYF. DNA for the CDR3: TGTGCCAGCAGTTTATCCCGGGACCACTACGAGCAGTACTTC.

This clone showed up just once. V usage is TRBV5-1 and J usage is TRBJ1-6, with 8 bases matching TRBD1. The trim removed 4 bases at V and 6 bases at J, leaving 3 bases unmatched. CDR1 is SGHRS, CDR2 YFSETQ, per germline. This CDR3 contains 14 residues. CDR3 in DNA: TGCGCCAGCAGCGGAGACAGGGGTAATTCACCCCTCCACTTT. It codes for CASSGDRGNSPLHF.

This chain links TRBV6-4 with TRBJ2-2; TRBD1 matches 8 bases. V trimming: 8 bases; J trimming: 6 bases; junction bases outside the gene matches: 11. CDR1 and CDR2 from the germline V gene are MRHNA and SNTAGT. The CDR3 runs to 15 residues. The CDR3 DNA reads as TGTGCCAGCCCCAGAGTCAGGGGGCGCCCCGGGGAGCTGTTTTTT. Encoded protein: CASPRVRGRPGELFF.

V gene TRBV7-8 combines with J gene TRBJ1-5; the match to TRBD1 covers 8 bases. This CDR3 is built from 18 residues. V shed 5 bases, J shed 0 bases, and the junction held 12 bases outside the gene matches. Germline values: CDR1 SGHVS, CDR2 FQNEAQ. The CDR3 protein is CASSPLRDRTYSNQPQHF. CDR3 coding DNA: TGTGCCAGCAGCCCTTTACGGGACAGGACTTATAGCAATCAGCCCCAGCATTTT.

The J gene is TRBJ2-1, the V gene TRBV19; TRBD2 agrees at 9 bases. J was trimmed by 6 bases and V by 0 bases; bases with no gene match: 0. Germline assignment: CDR1 LNHDA and CDR2 SQIVND (reference sequence). The CDR3 covers 14 residues. The CDR3 coding sequence is TGTGCCAGTAGTATAGATAGCGGGAGCAATGAGCAGTTCTTC. This sequence encodes CASSIDSGSNEQFF.

The rearrangement links TRBV18 to TRBJ1-1; D not resolved. The CDR3 runs to 11 residues. The germline V gene has CDR1 KGHSH and CDR2 LQKENI. Trimming took 4 bases from V and 10 from J, leaving 10 bases between them. The CDR3 DNA follows: TGTGCCAGCTCACAACGGACGGGAGCTTTCTTT. It translates to CASSQRTGAFF.

This rearrangement joins TRBV7-9 to TRBJ1-6; D gene uncertain. This CDR3 spans 14 amino acids. CDR1 and CDR2 from the germline V gene are SEHNR and FQNEAQ (reference sequence). Trimming left V 1 base short and J 7 bases short, with 8 bases between. CDR3 nucleotide sequence: TGTGCCAGCAGCTTAGGCCCTGAGAATTCACCCCTCCACTTT. As protein: CASSLGPENSPLHF.

Comment on this clone: Other nucleotide sequences from this sample produce the same CDR3. The gene calls are TRBV12-3 or TRBV12-4 and TRBJ2-7; the D is unclear. The CDR3 spans 12 residues. V lost 1 base and J lost 4, with 5 bases in between. The CDR3 reads CASSLGDYEQYF. The CDR3 DNA follows: TGTGCCAGCAGTTTAGGGGATTACGAGCAGTACTTC.

V is TRBV19 and J is TRBJ1-1, with unresolved D. From germline, CDR1 is LNHDA and CDR2 SQIVND (reference sequence). V lost 9 bases and J 0 bases, leaving 14 bases between the germline ends. The CDR3 loop spans 14 amino acids. CDR3 protein: CASIPRQMNTEAFF. As DNA, the CDR3 is TGTGCCAGCATTCCCAGGCAGATGAACACTGAAGCTTTCTTT.

The CDR3 region has the DNA TGTGCCAGCAGTGAATATTTCTGGCGGGGGGTCCAAGAGACCCAGTACTTC. Protein sequence: CASSEYFWRGVQETQYF. The chain uses TRBV25-1 and TRBJ2-5, with TRBD2 matching 8 bases. The J segment lost 1 base and the V segment lost 0 bases, leaving 7 bases of the junction unmatched. The CDR3 covers 17 residues. Germline CDR1 is MGHDK and CDR2 is SYGVNS.

The CDR3: CASSPDRALNQQETQYF. The CDR3 DNA reads TGTGCCAGCAGCCCAGACAGGGCATTGAACCAACAAGAGACCCAGTACTTC. The genes are TRBV27 and TRBJ2-5, with TRBD1 matching 7 bases. CDR3 length: 17 residues. CDR1 MNHEY and CDR2 SMNVEV come from the germline V gene (reference sequence). V lost 6 bases to trimming and J lost 2 bases; unmatched junction nucleotides: 15.

The chain combines TRBV3-1 (or the pseudogene TRBV3-2) with TRBJ2-3, with 9 bases identical to TRBD1. Germline assignment: CDR1 LGHDT and CDR2 YNNKEL (reference sequence). The CDR3 is 14 amino acids. J lost 1 base, V lost 8 bases, and 4 bases had no gene match. The CDR3: CASSGTGRTDTQYF. CDR3 DNA: TGTGCCAGCTCAGGGACAGGGCGCACAGATACGCAGTATTTT.

The chain joins TRBV30 to TRBJ2-5, with D possibly being TRBD2 (6 bases). From germline, CDR1 is GTSNPN and CDR2 SVGIG (reference sequence). This CDR3 has 16 amino acids. Between the trimmed V and J ends, which lost 0 bases and 2 bases, there was a span of 16 bases. The CDR3 DNA reads TGTGCCTGGAGTGTTCCCGAGCGGGCGCTACAAGAGACCCAGTACTTC. Residues: CAWSVPERALQETQYF.

The V and J genes are TRBV2 and TRBJ1-5; no clear D gene. The CDR3 extends over 15 amino acids. Trimming shortened V by 6 bases and J by 4 bases, and 16 bases separated the two germline ends. Germline CDR1 SNHLY, CDR2 FYNNEI. The CDR3 nucleotides read TGTGCCAGCAGACCGGATCCGGGAAGGAATCAGCCCCAGCATTTT. It specifies CASRPDPGRNQPQHF. The full variable domain, rest sourced from reference TRBV2 and TRBJ1-5, is EPEVTQTPSHQVTQMGQEVILRCVPISNHLYFYWYRQILGQKVEFLVSFYNNEISEKSEIFDDQFSVERPDGSNFTLKIRSTKLEDSAMYFCASRPDPGRNQPQHFGDGTRLSIL.

The chain recombines TRBV27 with TRBJ1-1; a weak D match, TRBD1 (6 bases). Germline V CDR1 and CDR2: MNHEY, SMNVEV (reference sequence). V lost 3 bases and J 3 bases, leaving 11 bases between the germline ends. The CDR3 is made up of 14 amino acids. CDR3 nucleotides: TGTGCCAGCAGTTTCGCTGGACAGTACACTGAAGCTTTCTTT. Amino acids: CASSFAGQYTEAFF.

The chain couples TRBV11-2 to TRBJ1-5; TRBD1 agrees at 10 bases. The V gene end was trimmed by 1 base and the J gene end by 1 base; junction bases not matched to a gene: 1. The CDR3 sequence is 16 residues long. The germline gives CDR1 SGHAT, CDR2 FQNNGV. The CDR3 reads CASSLGDRGSNQPQHF. In nucleotides, the CDR3 is TGTGCCAGCAGCTTAGGGGACAGGGGAAGCAATCAGCCCCAGCATTTT. Full variable domain (missing parts from reference TRBV11-2 and TRBJ1-5): EAGVAQSPRYKIIEKRQSVAFWCNPISGHATLYWYQQILGQGPKLLIQFQNNGVVDDSQLPKDRFSAERLKGVDSTLKIQPAKLEDSAVYLCASSLGDRGSNQPQHFGDGTRLSIL.

The J gene is TRBJ1-1, the V gene TRBV5-1; maybe TRBD1 (6 bases). The ends were cut back, 2 bases at V and 0 bases at J, with 8 bases in the middle. Looked up from germline, CDR1 is SGHRS and CDR2 is YFSETQ. This CDR3 is 14 amino acids long. CDR3 in DNA: TGCGCCAGCAGCTTCACAGGGCTGAACACTGAAGCTTTCTTT. Amino acids: CASSFTGLNTEAFF.

The V gene is TRBV28, the J gene TRBJ2-7; 7 nucleotides match TRBD2. Germline V CDR1 and CDR2: MDHEN, SYDVKM. The CDR3 extends over 12 amino acids. V was pared by 7 bases and J by 9 bases, with 9 bases of the junction left unmatched. The CDR3 DNA is TGTGCCAGCACAACCCCCCCGGGAGGGCAGTACTTC. Residues: CASTTPPGGQYF.

This sequence joins TRBV5-1 and TRBJ2-2; no clear D gene. Looked up from germline, CDR1 is SGHRS and CDR2 is YFSETQ. V lost 2 bases, J lost 0 bases, and 8 bases lay in between. The CDR3 is 15 amino acids. The CDR3 DNA reads TGCGCCAGCAGCTTAAGGTTCGCGAACACCGGGGAGCTGTTTTTT. Its protein product is CASSLRFANTGELFF.

The chain combines TRBV12-5 with TRBJ1-3, with D perhaps TRBD1 (5 bases). V lost 0 bases, J lost 4 bases, and 10 bases lay in between. Germline V gene data show CDR1 as LGHNT and CDR2 as FRNRAP. The length of the CDR3 is 15 residues. The CDR3 protein is CASGLVRGDGNTIYF. The CDR3 nucleotides read TGTGCTAGTGGTTTGGTACGGGGGGACGGAAACACCATATATTTT.

V and J are TRBV2 and TRBJ1-2; TRBD1 might be the D (6 bases). CDR1 and CDR2 from the germline V gene are SNHLY and FYNNEI. Trimming shortened V by 3 bases and J by 4 bases, and 18 bases separated the two germline ends. The CDR3 has 16 amino acids. The DNA of the CDR3 is TGTGCCAGCAGTGAGCAGGGGCGTAGTTATGGCTATGGCTACACCTTC. Translating gives CASSEQGRSYGYGYTF.